This T cell receptor (beta chain) was retrieved from a study of CD8 T cells in ankylosing spondylitis listed by TCRdb under 2017. Notes on the research overall: To find TCR variants linked to disease, the study profiled T cell receptor beta repertoires in ankylosing spondylitis patients and healthy donors. Samples of peripheral blood were taken, and for ankylosing spondylitis patients, synovial fluid was collected as well. The whole study cohort included 108 healthy donors and 25 ankylosing spondylitis patients.

Sequences SGHTA (CDR1) and FQGNSA (CDR2) are obtained from the germline V gene. V and J are truncated by 5 bases and 7 bases respectively, leaving an intervening sequence of 11 bases. The CDR3 sequence holds 12 residues, the cysteine and phenylalanine included. Left in the record is the CDR3 DNA by itself, 36 bases read in frame from the first base. General conclusions and limits of the study: Some motif variants were previously reported in synovial fluid and blood of reactive arthritis patients, suggesting common disease-initiation mechanisms. Blood from ankylosing spondylitis patients appeared to be characterized by a TCR beta motif made up of several highly homologous amino acid variants. The disease-linked clones were reported to be significantly enriched in matched synovial fluid samples from ankylosing spondylitis patients. A CD8+ phenotype was shown by the disease-linked clones, which were found at relatively low frequencies in peripheral blood.

The sequencing machine was an Illumina HiSeq 2500. Quantitative 5'-RACE with molecular barcodes was the method used to prepare the TCR beta libraries. In the paper's pipeline: To identify disease-linked TCR variants, a new computational method was used, one built on a probabilistic model of VDJ rearrangement. Using fastp trimming at Q25 and MiXCR clonotype assembly, TCRdb reanalyzed the public sequencing data and kept in-frame beta chains. Entries that share a CDR3 protein sequence are merged under the most common genes and DNA. The V and J calls shown here were made by TCRdb, not taken from the authors' results. The sample table records 150,000 to 200,000 distinct CDR3 sequences; 15% to 20% of these occur just once. The top ten constitute 4.3% of the sample. This clonotype was found many times. Its recognized antigen is unknown. No much larger clonotype is one base removed from it; base qualities were not supplied.

Sequenced: blood, either unsorted or a sorted T cell fraction (not recorded which). The origin of this receptor is a male donor aged 5 to 29 with ankylosing spondylitis or in good health (not recorded which). Donor details come from another sample of the same person, matched by shared clones. The chain joins TRBV7-2 to TRBJ1-2, with no D gene named confidently. The nucleotide sequence reads TGTGCCAGCAGCCTCCGACGGTCTGGCTACACCTTC. The encoded protein is CASSLRRSGYTF.